The 9 T cell receptor beta chains presented below share a single source sample, sequenced in a study of tumor-infiltrating T cells and Merkel cell polyomavirus. Study-level information: The T cells studied were CD8+ and recognized the Merkel cell polyomavirus KLL epitope.

Assay used: immunoSEQ multiplex PCR; TCRdb lists only in-frame clones, some missing. The top ten hold around 2.7% of the sample, which has around 25,000 clones, about 85% seen once. Robust Merkel cell polyomavirus Large T antigen positivity by immunohistochemistry was seen in all patients' tumors. What was sequenced was lymph node tissue. Every receptor here comes from a man aged 45-65 years with Merkel cell carcinoma.

This chain's CDR3 is CASSVGGREAGELFF. CDR3 bases: TGTGCCAGCAGCGTAGGCGGGAGAGAGGCCGGGGAGCTGTTTTTT. The chain carries TRBV9 and TRBJ2-2; 7 nucleotides align to TRBD2. The CDR3 contains 15 residues. With 0 bases clipped from V and 6 bases from J, the junction kept 5 bases outside the gene matches. In germline, CDR1 is SGDLS, CDR2 YYNGEE.

The V and J genes are TRBV6-5 and TRBJ2-1; 10 nucleotides align to TRBD2. The CDR3 has 13 residues. The germline V gene encodes CDR1 MNHEY and CDR2 SVGAGI. Trimming took 7 bases from V and 9 from J; bases not matched to a gene: 6. CDR3 in amino acids: CASTSGGFREQFF. The CDR3 bases are TGTGCCAGCACTAGCGGGGGATTCCGTGAGCAGTTCTTC.

With respect to this clone: The germline gene is not matched at one end of the junction; a read error may be the cause. The genes are TRBV7-7 and TRBJ2-2; 7 nucleotides align to TRBD1. CDR1 and CDR2 from the germline V gene are SSHAT and FNYEAQ (reference sequence). The CDR3 consists of 14 residues. The chain's CDR3 is CASSRTGDTGELFF. CDR3 DNA: TGTGCTAGCAGCCGAACAGGGGACACCGGGGAGCTGTTTTTT.

In DNA, the CDR3 is TGTGCCAGCTCACTCGCGGCAGGGGAGAGCGGTGAGCAGTTCTTC. As protein: CASSLAAGESGEQFF. This chain uses TRBV18 with TRBJ2-1; TRBD1 is a possible D gene (6 bases). V lost 4 bases to trimming and J lost 9 bases, with 19 bases between them. The CDR3 has 15 amino acids. Germline V gives CDR1 KGHSH, CDR2 LQKENI.

The chain joins TRBV19 to TRBJ2-3; D might be TRBD1 (5 bases). Per germline, CDR1 LNHDA and CDR2 SQIVND (reference sequence). Trimming left V 3 bases short and J 2 bases short, with 18 bases between. This CDR3 is built from 17 residues. CDR3 amino acids: CASSMYGANLPTDTQYF. CDR3 DNA: TGTGCCAGTAGTATGTATGGGGCAAACCTGCCCACAGATACGCAGTATTTT.

The sample holds one count of this clone. J is TRBJ1-2 and V is TRBV28; D is undetermined. The CDR3 is 14 amino acids. Between the trimmed V and J ends, which lost 5 bases and 6 bases, there was a span of 16 bases. Germline V gene lookup returns CDR1 MDHEN and CDR2 SYDVKM. The CDR3 region has the DNA TGTGCCAGCAGTCCCGTAGGGAGAACGGATGGCTACACCTTC. Protein sequence: CASSPVGRTDGYTF.

The chain combines TRBV6-6 with TRBJ2-3; TRBD2 agrees at 13 bases. The CDR3 runs 16 residues. With V trimmed by 6 bases and J by 5 bases, 8 bases remained unmatched. Germline CDR1 is MNHNY and CDR2 is SVGAGI (reference sequence). CDR3 protein: CASSTLGLAGEDTQYF. In nucleotides, the CDR3 is TGTGCCAGCAGCACCCTTGGACTAGCGGGGGAAGATACGCAGTATTTT.

The chain employs TRBV6-5 and TRBJ1-6, with D perhaps matching TRBD1 (5 bases). The ends were cut back, 1 base at V and 6 bases at J, with 10 bases in the middle. The germline CDR1 and CDR2 sequences are MNHEY and SVGAGI. This CDR3 comprises 15 residues. As DNA, the CDR3 is TGTGCCAGCAGTTACTGGGGGGGGGTTAATTCACCCCTCCACTTT. Protein product: CASSYWGGVNSPLHF.

V usage is TRBV28 and J usage is TRBJ2-5; 9 bases are a match to TRBD1. V shed 6 bases and J 2 bases; nucleotides not matched to a gene: 10. There are 16 residues in the CDR3. CDR1 is MDHEN, CDR2 SYDVKM, per germline. The CDR3, as DNA: TGTGCCAGCAGCACCCCGGGACAGGGAAAGCAAGAGACCCAGTACTTC. This sequence encodes CASSTPGQGKQETQYF.